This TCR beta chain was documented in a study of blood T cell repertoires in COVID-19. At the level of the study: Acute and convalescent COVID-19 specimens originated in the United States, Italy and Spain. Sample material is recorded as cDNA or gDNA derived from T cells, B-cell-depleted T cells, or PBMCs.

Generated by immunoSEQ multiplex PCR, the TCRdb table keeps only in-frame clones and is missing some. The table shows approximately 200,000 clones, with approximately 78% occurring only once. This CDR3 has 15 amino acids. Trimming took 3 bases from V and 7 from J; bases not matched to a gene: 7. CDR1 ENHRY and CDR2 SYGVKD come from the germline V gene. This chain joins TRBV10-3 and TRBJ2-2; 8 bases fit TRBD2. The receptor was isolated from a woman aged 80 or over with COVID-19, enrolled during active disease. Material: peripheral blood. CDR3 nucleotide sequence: TGTGCCATCAGTGATCCTGCGGGAGGAGGCGGGGAGCTGTTTTTT. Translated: CAISDPAGGGGELFF.